Following are 5 T cell receptor beta chains from one sample sequenced in a study of shared clonotypes between healthy human individuals. This table comes from immunoSEQ multiplex PCR, and its TCRdb copy is limited to in-frame clones, with some not included. The sample contains 110,000 or so clones, approximately 70% of which appear only once. The sequenced sample was memory CD8+ T cells sorted from blood. The subset is: CD45RO+ cells pooled with CCR7-negative TemRA cells. Every receptor here comes from a woman in her 30s in good health.

This chain links TRBV28 with TRBJ2-7; a possible D gene is TRBD2 (7 bases). The CDR3 spans 14 residues. The V end was cut by 7 bases, the J end by 3 bases, with 16 bases between. Per germline, CDR1 MDHEN and CDR2 SYDVKM. In nucleotides, the CDR3 is TGTGCCAGCACCCTTCGGGGGGCCAACTACGAGCAGTACTTC. Residues: CASTLRGANYEQYF.

The rearrangement uses TRBV6-5 and TRBJ2-5, with D possibly matching TRBD2 (6 bases). The DNA matches TRBJ2-7 better at its end, which makes the J call doubtful. CDR1 and CDR2 (germline): MNHEY, SVGAGI. The CDR3 is 13 residues long. The CDR3 here is CASGVSGSYEQYF. CDR3 DNA: TGTGCCAGCGGGGTTAGCGGCTCCTACGAGCAGTACTTC.

V is TRBV19 and J is TRBJ1-1; D gene uncertain. V was cut by 2 bases and J by 3 bases, with 7 bases left in between. The germline V gene has CDR1 LNHDA and CDR2 SQIVND (reference sequence). The CDR3 is 13 amino acids. In nucleotides, the CDR3 is TGTGCCAGTAGTATACGGGTGCACACTGAAGCTTTCTTT. Amino acid sequence: CASSIRVHTEAFF.

This rearrangement joins TRBV10-2 to TRBJ2-2; D remains unclear. Germline values: CDR1 WSHSY, CDR2 SAAADI. The V end was cut by 11 bases, the J end by 0 bases, with 10 bases between. This CDR3 has 13 residues. The chain's CDR3 is CAGAEPNTGELFF. CDR3 DNA sequence: TGCGCCGGCGCTGAGCCGAACACCGGGGAGCTGTTTTTT.

The rearrangement links TRBV6-4 to TRBJ2-7, with TRBD2 matching 10 bases. Trimming took 3 bases from V and 5 from J; bases not matched to a gene: 7. The CDR3 is 15 amino acids. Germline assignment: CDR1 MRHNA and CDR2 SNTAGT. CDR3 bases: TGTGCCAGCAGTGAGGTAGCGGGAGGTTTCGACGAGCAGTACTTC. Protein sequence: CASSEVAGGFDEQYF.